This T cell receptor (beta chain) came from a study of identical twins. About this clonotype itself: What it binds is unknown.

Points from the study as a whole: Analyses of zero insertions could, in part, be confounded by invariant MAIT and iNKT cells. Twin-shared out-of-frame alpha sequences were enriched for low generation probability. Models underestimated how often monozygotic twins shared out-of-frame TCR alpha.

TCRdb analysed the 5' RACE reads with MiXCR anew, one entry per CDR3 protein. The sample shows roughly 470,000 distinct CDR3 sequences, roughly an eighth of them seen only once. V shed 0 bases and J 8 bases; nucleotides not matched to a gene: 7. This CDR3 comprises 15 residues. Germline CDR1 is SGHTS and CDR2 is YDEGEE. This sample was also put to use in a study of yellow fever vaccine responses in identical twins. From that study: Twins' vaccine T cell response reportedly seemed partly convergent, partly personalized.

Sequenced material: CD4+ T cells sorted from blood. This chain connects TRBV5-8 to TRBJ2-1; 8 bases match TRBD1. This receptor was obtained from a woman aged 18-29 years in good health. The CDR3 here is CASSLGQGARYEQFF. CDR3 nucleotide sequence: TGTGCCAGCAGCTTGGGGCAGGGGGCGCGCTATGAGCAGTTCTTC.